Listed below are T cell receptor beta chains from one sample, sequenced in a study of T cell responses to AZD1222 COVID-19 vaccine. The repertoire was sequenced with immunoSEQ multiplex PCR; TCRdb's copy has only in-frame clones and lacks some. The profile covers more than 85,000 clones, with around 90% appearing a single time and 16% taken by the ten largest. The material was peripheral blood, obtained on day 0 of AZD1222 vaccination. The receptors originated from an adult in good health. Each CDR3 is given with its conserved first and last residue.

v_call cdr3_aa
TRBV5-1 CASSLQGMNTEAFF
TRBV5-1 CASSPGTSGLTGELFF
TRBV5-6 CASSFKTGASNQPQHF
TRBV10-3 CAISESITEYGYTF
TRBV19 CASSIGGQGDLDEQYF
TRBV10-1 CASRTEAFF
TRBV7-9 CASRPDREGAEAFF
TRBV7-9 CASSPDRDTEAFF
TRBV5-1 CASSRGTENTEAFF
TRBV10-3 CAIRGQIYNEQFF
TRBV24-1 CATSDWVGGSYNEQFF
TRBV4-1 CASSLSPGNTEAFF
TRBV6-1 CASSEGGTGGNEQYF
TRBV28 CASSPAGGPYNEQFF
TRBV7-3 CASSIFRGSEQYF
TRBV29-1 CSVDYGYTF
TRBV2 CASSVRVTGELFF
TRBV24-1 CATSFRATENGQPQHF
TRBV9 CASNVGAINSGNTIYF
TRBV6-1 CASSESGGQAEQYF
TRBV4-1 CASSPGLADNEQFF
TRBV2 CASSFLRRNTGELFF
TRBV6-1 CASSVAGVEQANYGYTF
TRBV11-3 CASSQAGPIDTQYF
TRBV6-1 CASSGLRAPTTYEQYF
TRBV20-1 CSAKTGRSQFF
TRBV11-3 CASSLAQSGGYTF
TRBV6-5 CASSYLGGTREGYTF
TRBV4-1 CASSDRALNTEAFF
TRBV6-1 CASSVRGVWGGGQETQYF
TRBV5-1 CASNQQGTNTEAFF
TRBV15 CATSRESAGRSNQPQHF
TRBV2 CASRDTTDPREAFF
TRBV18 CASSPTNRNIQYF
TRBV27 CASESGTGENTEAFF
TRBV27 CASMLGNTEAFF
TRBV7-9 CASSLGQISTDTQYF
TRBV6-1 CASSELGRDTEAFF
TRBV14 CASSQDRNGPQETQYF
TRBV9 CASSAANGYYGYTF
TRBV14 CASSVDRTYEQYF
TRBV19 CASSIQGARVGTEAFF
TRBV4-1 CASSQVPRGETQYF
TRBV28 CASSSSGARGYTF
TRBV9 CASSTQVANVLTF
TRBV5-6 CASSFREGDYEQYF
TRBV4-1 CASSQGDRANTEAFF
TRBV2 CASSGVANYGYTF
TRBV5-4 CASSWGSFSGNTIYF
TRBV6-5 CASSSVRGMSPLHF
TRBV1 CTSRIIYEQYF
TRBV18 CASSPGTGASYEQYF
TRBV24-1 CATSDPRGRTYEQYF
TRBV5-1 CASSLGGSDTGELFF
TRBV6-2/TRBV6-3 CASSYPGSLYEQYF
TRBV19 CASSPPGTGLTDTQYF
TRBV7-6 CASSSNKQGFTNTEAFF